These 24 T cell receptor beta chains came from one sample sequenced in a study of cytomegalovirus exposure and HLA in healthy donors. Clones were sequenced by immunoSEQ multiplex PCR, and TCRdb holds only the in-frame ones, with some missing. The table shows roughly 130,000 clones, with roughly 91% occurring only once. Sequencing input: PBMCs. These receptors were taken from a man younger than 45 in good health and CMV-seronegative.

This clone was observed once. The gene calls are TRBV4-3 and TRBJ1-4, with D perhaps matching TRBD1 (5 bases). The ends were cut back, 4 bases at V and 7 bases at J, with 19 bases in the middle. The germline V gene encodes CDR1 LGHNA and CDR2 YSLEER. The CDR3 extends over 16 amino acids. CDR3 protein: CASSPLPQGGSEKLFF. The CDR3 region has the DNA TGCGCCAGCAGCCCCCTCCCTCAGGGAGGGAGTGAAAAACTGTTTTTT.

The chain couples TRBV9 to TRBJ1-6; TRBD1 is a possible D gene (5 bases). The CDR3 runs 14 residues. Per germline, CDR1 SGDLS and CDR2 YYNGEE. The V and J ends lost 3 bases and 13 bases respectively, with 17 bases between them. CDR3 in DNA: TGTGCCAGCAGCGAGGGGCGCCTCGCGGAGCCCCTCCACTTT. This encodes CASSEGRLAEPLHF.

The chain uses TRBV11-2 and TRBJ1-1; D is undetermined. CDR3 size: 14 residues. From germline, CDR1 is SGHAT and CDR2 FQNNGV. V shed 1 base and J shed 2 bases, with 8 bases lying between them. The CDR3 here is CASSLVQANTEAFF. The CDR3 nucleotides are TGTGCCAGCAGCTTAGTTCAGGCTAACACTGAAGCTTTCTTT.

The chain is built from TRBV5-4 and TRBJ2-1; D may be TRBD2 (5 bases). V was pared by 4 bases and J by 0 bases, with 14 bases between. Germline V gene sequence: CDR1 SGHNT, CDR2 YYREEE (reference sequence). This CDR3 is 16 amino acids long. CDR3 sequence: CASSPWRGSSYNEQFF. CDR3 in DNA: TGTGCCAGCAGCCCCTGGCGTGGGAGCTCCTACAATGAGCAGTTCTTC.

Points on this clone: Distinct nucleotide sequences in the sample also encode this CDR3. The chain is built from TRBV6-5 and TRBJ1-6; D gene uncertain. The V end lost 0 bases, the J end lost 6 bases, and 6 bases lay between the germline ends. Germline CDR1 and CDR2: MNHEY and SVGAGI. The CDR3 is made up of 14 amino acids. CDR3 nucleotides: TGTGCCAGCAGTTACTCAGGAGTTAATTCACCCCTCCACTTT. Protein product: CASSYSGVNSPLHF.

This clone was counted a single time. The rearrangement uses TRBV11-2 and TRBJ1-6; 7 bases agree with TRBD1. The CDR3 is made up of 18 amino acids. Unmatched junction bases numbered 11, after V lost 5 bases and J lost 1 base. The germline V gene encodes CDR1 SGHAT and CDR2 FQNNGV. CDR3: CASSPWTGRRSYNSPLHF. CDR3 nucleotides: TGTGCCAGCAGCCCCTGGACAGGTCGAAGGTCCTATAATTCACCCCTCCACTTT.

The J gene is TRBJ1-4, the V gene TRBV7-2; D might be TRBD1 (5 bases). This CDR3 contains 13 residues. Deletions cut 1 base from V and 7 bases from J, with 7 bases between. Germline assignment: CDR1 SGHTA and CDR2 FQGNSA. The CDR3, as DNA: TGTGCCAGCAGCTTAGGCGGGGGTGAAAAACTGTTTTTT. Protein product: CASSLGGGEKLFF.

The rearrangement links TRBV7-9 to TRBJ2-5, with 8 bases fitting TRBD1. This CDR3 has 16 amino acids. Germline values: CDR1 SEHNR, CDR2 FQNEAQ (reference sequence). Unmatched junction bases numbered 8, after V lost 3 bases and J lost 2 bases. CDR3 sequence: CASSFWADRDQETQYF. CDR3 nucleotides: TGTGCCAGCAGCTTTTGGGCGGACAGGGATCAAGAGACCCAGTACTTC.

CDR3: CASSTWTDYNEQFF. DNA of the CDR3: TGTGCCAGTAGTACTTGGACAGACTACAATGAGCAGTTCTTC. The chain uses TRBV19 and TRBJ2-1; tentative D call: TRBD1 (6 bases). Between the trimmed V and J ends, which lost 4 bases and 3 bases, there was a span of 10 bases. Germline CDR1 LNHDA, CDR2 SQIVND (reference sequence). The CDR3 runs to 14 residues.

V is TRBV7-3 and J is TRBJ2-3, with D tentatively TRBD2 (5 bases). Looked up from germline, CDR1 is SGHTA and CDR2 is FQGTGA. Between the trimmed V and J ends, which lost 5 bases and 6 bases, there was a span of 21 bases. This CDR3 region has 16 residues. CDR3 loop: CASSPTAEAERDTQYF. The CDR3 DNA sequence: TGTGCCAGCAGCCCCACCGCGGAGGCCGAGAGGGATACGCAGTATTTT. Complete variable domain (other parts from reference TRBV7-3 and TRBJ2-3): GAGVSQTPSNKVTEKGKYVELRCDPISGHTALYWYRQSLGQGPEFLIYFQGTGAADDSGLPNDRFFAVRPEGSVSTLKIQRTERGDSAVYLCASSPTAEAERDTQYFGPGTRLTVL.

The chain joins TRBV10-1 to TRBJ2-1, with D possibly being TRBD2 (6 bases). This CDR3 is 15 amino acids long. V lost 3 bases and J lost 5, with 14 bases in between. Germline lookup yields CDR1 WNHNN and CDR2 SYGVQD (reference sequence). The CDR3 here is CASSDLAGLNNEQFF. DNA for the CDR3: TGCGCCAGCAGTGACTTGGCGGGACTGAACAATGAGCAGTTCTTC.

The chain couples TRBV12-5 to TRBJ2-7; D is uncertain. The CDR3 is made up of 14 amino acids. Trimming shortened V by 5 bases and J by 3 bases, and 14 bases separated the two germline ends. Germline V gene sequence: CDR1 LGHNT, CDR2 FRNRAP. The CDR3 region is CASGHRANNYEQYF. The DNA of the CDR3 is TGTGCTAGTGGTCACCGAGCAAATAACTACGAGCAGTACTTC. Complete variable domain (other parts from reference TRBV12-5 and TRBJ2-7): DARVTQTPRHKVTEMGQEVTMRCQPILGHNTVFWYRQTMMQGLELLAYFRNRAPLDDSGMPKDRFSAEMPDATLATLKIQPSEPRDSAVYFCASGHRANNYEQYFGPGTRLTVT.

The chain couples TRBV4-1 to TRBJ2-7, with TRBD2 as a possible D gene (6 bases). The V gene's germline CDR1 is MGHRA and CDR2 YSYEKL. Trimming pared 0 bases from V and 3 bases from J, leaving 15 bases between. The CDR3 totals 16 residues. The CDR3 spells CASSQDRGKQYYEQYF. Here the CDR3 DNA reads TGCGCCAGCAGCCAAGATCGGGGGAAGCAGTACTACGAGCAGTACTTC.

The chain couples TRBV7-9 to TRBJ2-3; D gene ambiguous. The CDR3 spans 13 residues. Trimming cost V 8 bases and J 3 bases, with 12 bases left between them. The germline V gene has CDR1 SEHNR and CDR2 FQNEAQ (reference sequence). CDR3 DNA sequence: TGTGCCAGCGCCCTAGGCAAGACAGATACGCAGTATTTT. Translating it yields CASALGKTDTQYF.

The chain combines TRBV28 with TRBJ1-6, with unresolved D. Trimming took off 5 bases at V and 3 bases at J, with 11 bases between the two ends. Germline V gene data show CDR1 as MDHEN and CDR2 as SYDVKM. CDR3 length: 15 residues. CDR3: CASSQNSYYNSPLHF. The CDR3 DNA follows: TGTGCCAGCAGTCAAAACAGCTACTATAATTCACCCCTCCACTTT.

The J gene is TRBJ1-1, the V gene TRBV5-1; D is perhaps TRBD1 (6 bases). CDR3 length equals 16 residues. The germline V gene encodes CDR1 SGHRS and CDR2 YFSETQ. Trimming removed 6 bases at V and 5 bases at J, with 23 bases between. The CDR3 protein is CASTPLVGGRRTEAFF. The CDR3 bases are TGCGCCAGCACCCCCCTTGTGGGGGGGCGCAGGACTGAAGCTTTCTTT.

This rearrangement joins TRBV6-5 to TRBJ1-2; 7 bases map to TRBD1. V shed 8 bases and J 7 bases; nucleotides not matched to a gene: 13. This CDR3 region has 14 residues. Germline lookup yields CDR1 MNHEY and CDR2 SVGAGI. CDR3 loop: CASLAHRGYSGYTF. The CDR3 coding sequence is TGTGCCAGCTTGGCTCACAGGGGCTACTCTGGCTACACCTTC.

The gene calls are TRBV2 and TRBJ1-6; 10 bases agree with TRBD1. This CDR3 contains 16 residues. J gave up 4 bases and V 6 bases, and 6 bases lay outside the gene matches. Germline V lookup: CDR1 SNHLY, CDR2 FYNNEI. The CDR3 sequence is CASSLRTGGYNSPLHF. In nucleotides, the CDR3 is TGTGCCAGCAGCTTGAGGACAGGGGGGTATAATTCACCCCTCCACTTT.

DNA for the CDR3: TGTGCCAGTAGCCGGGACAGGGGGTACGGGGAGCTGTTTTTT. Translating it yields CASSRDRGYGELFF. The chain employs TRBV19 and TRBJ2-2; 11 bases fit TRBD1. The J segment lost 7 bases and the V segment lost 6 bases, leaving 4 bases of the junction unmatched. This CDR3 region has 14 residues. CDR1 and CDR2 (germline): LNHDA, SQIVND (reference sequence). Full variable domain (missing parts from reference TRBV19 and TRBJ2-2): DGGITQSPKYLFRKEGQNVTLSCEQNLNHDAMYWYRQDPGQGLRLIYYSQIVNDFQKGDIAEGYSVSREKKESFPLTVTSAQKNPTAFYLCASSRDRGYGELFFGEGSRLTVL.

The chain is built from TRBV28 and TRBJ2-5, with D tentatively TRBD2 (6 bases). The CDR3 consists of 18 residues. CDR1 and CDR2 from the germline V gene are MDHEN and SYDVKM. The V gene lost 2 bases and the J gene lost 4 bases, with 23 bases spanning the gap. CDR3 loop: CASSLPTWRDPTVETQYF. Here the CDR3 DNA reads TGTGCCAGCAGTTTACCCACCTGGCGGGACCCGACTGTAGAGACCCAGTACTTC.

This sequence joins TRBV2 and TRBJ1-5; D is unclear. Germline assignment: CDR1 SNHLY and CDR2 FYNNEI. This CDR3 has 13 residues. The V end was cut by 6 bases, the J end by 0 bases, with 6 bases between. The CDR3 region has the DNA TGTGCCAGCAGGTCCATTAGCAATCAGCCCCAGCATTTT. Translated, it gives CASRSISNQPQHF. Full variable domain (rest looked up from reference TRBV2 and TRBJ1-5): EPEVTQTPSHQVTQMGQEVILRCVPISNHLYFYWYRQILGQKVEFLVSFYNNEISEKSEIFDDQFSVERPDGSNFTLKIRSTKLEDSAMYFCASRSISNQPQHFGDGTRLSIL.

The rearrangement links TRBV18 to TRBJ2-1, with D perhaps matching TRBD1 (6 bases). CDR3 size: 17 residues. Germline CDR1 reads KGHSH; CDR2 reads LQKENI. V was shortened by 3 bases and J by 8 bases, with 23 bases between the two germline ends. The CDR3 reads CASSPSSGQQDLYEQFF. CDR3 DNA: TGTGCCAGCTCACCCTCGAGTGGACAGCAGGACCTCTATGAGCAGTTCTTC.

This clone was seen just once. The rearrangement links TRBV6-5 to TRBJ1-3, with 7 bases aligning to TRBD1. The CDR3 length is 15 residues. Germline V lookup: CDR1 MNHEY, CDR2 SVGAGI. Losses at the gene ends were 5 bases for V and 8 bases for J; bases not matched to a gene: 12. In nucleotides, the CDR3 is TGTGCCAGCAGTGTAGGGACAGCCGCCGGGGACACCATATATTTT. It is translated as CASSVGTAAGDTIYF.

The rearrangement uses TRBV5-1 and TRBJ2-1, with 9 bases lining up with TRBD2. The CDR3 contains 15 residues. Germline CDR1 and CDR2: SGHRS and YFSETQ. The trim removed 0 bases at V and 8 bases at J, leaving 6 bases unmatched. CDR3 amino acids: CASSLALAGRDEQFF. In nucleotides, the CDR3 is TGCGCCAGCAGCTTGGCGCTAGCGGGGAGGGATGAGCAGTTCTTC.